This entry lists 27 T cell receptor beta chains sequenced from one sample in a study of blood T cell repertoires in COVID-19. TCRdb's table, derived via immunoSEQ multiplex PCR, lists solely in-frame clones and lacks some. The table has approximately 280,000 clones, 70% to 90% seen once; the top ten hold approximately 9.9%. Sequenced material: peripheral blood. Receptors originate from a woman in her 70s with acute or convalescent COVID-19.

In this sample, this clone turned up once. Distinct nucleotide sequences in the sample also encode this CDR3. The CDR3 DNA sequence: TGTGCCAGCAGTTCTGTAAACACTGAAGCTTTCTTT. Protein product: CASSSVNTEAFF. The chain combines TRBV6-5 with TRBJ1-1; D remains ambiguous. The CDR3 contains 12 residues. CDR1 is MNHEY and CDR2 is SVGAGI in the germline V gene. V was shortened by 4 bases and J by 2 bases, with 5 bases between the two germline ends.

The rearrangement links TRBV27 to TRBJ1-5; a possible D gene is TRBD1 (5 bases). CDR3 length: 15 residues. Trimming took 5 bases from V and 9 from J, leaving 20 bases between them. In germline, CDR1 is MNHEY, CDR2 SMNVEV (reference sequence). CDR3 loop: CASSRLTDSVWPQHF. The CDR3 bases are TGTGCCAGCAGTCGGCTGACAGACAGCGTTTGGCCCCAGCATTTT.

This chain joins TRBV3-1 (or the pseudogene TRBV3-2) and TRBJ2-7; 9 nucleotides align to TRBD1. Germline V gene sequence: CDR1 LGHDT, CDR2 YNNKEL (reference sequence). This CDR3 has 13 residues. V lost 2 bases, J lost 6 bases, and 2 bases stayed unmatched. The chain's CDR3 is CASSQPGQGEQYF. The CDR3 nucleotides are TGTGCCAGCAGCCAACCGGGACAGGGCGAGCAGTACTTC.

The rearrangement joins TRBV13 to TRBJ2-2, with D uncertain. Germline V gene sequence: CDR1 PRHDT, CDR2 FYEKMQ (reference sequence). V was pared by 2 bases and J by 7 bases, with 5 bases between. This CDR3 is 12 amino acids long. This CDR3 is CASSLRYGELFF. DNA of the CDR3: TGTGCCAGCAGCTTACGGTACGGGGAGCTGTTTTTT. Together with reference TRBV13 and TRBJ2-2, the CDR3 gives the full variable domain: AAGVIQSPRHLIKEKRETATLKCYPIPRHDTVYWYQQGPGQDPQFLISFYEKMQSDKGSIPDRFSAQQFSDYHSELNMSSLELGDSALYFCASSLRYGELFFGEGSRLTVL.

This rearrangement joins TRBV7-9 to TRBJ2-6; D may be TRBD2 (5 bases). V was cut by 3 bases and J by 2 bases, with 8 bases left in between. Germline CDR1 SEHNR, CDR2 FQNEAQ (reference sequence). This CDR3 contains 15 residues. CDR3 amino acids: CASSFPGTGANVLTF. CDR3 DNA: TGTGCCAGCAGCTTCCCGGGGACTGGGGCCAACGTCCTGACTTTC.

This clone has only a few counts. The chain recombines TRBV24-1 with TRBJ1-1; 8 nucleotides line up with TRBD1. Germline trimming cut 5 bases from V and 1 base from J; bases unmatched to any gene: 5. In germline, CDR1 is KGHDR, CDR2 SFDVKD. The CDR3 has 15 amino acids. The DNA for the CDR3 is TGTGCCACCAGTGCTAGGGACAGGCCGAACACTGAAGCTTTCTTT. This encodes CATSARDRPNTEAFF.

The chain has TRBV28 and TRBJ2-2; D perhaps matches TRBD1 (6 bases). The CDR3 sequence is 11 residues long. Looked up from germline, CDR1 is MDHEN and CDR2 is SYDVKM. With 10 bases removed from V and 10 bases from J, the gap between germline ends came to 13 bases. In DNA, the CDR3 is TGTGCCACCCGCCGACAGGTGGAGCTGTTTTTT. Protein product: CATRRQVELFF. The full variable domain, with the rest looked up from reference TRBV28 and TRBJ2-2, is DVKVTQSSRYLVKRTGEKVFLECVQDMDHENMFWYRQDPGLGLRLIYFSYDVKMKEKGDIPEGYSVSREKKERFSLILESASTNQTSMYLCATRRQVELFFGEGSRLTVL.

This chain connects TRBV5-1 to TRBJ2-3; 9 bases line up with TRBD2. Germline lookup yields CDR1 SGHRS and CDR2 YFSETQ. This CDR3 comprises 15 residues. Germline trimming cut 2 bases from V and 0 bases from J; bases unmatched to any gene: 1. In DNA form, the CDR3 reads TGCGCCAGCAGCTTCGCGGGGGGGAGCACAGATACGCAGTATTTT. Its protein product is CASSFAGGSTDTQYF.

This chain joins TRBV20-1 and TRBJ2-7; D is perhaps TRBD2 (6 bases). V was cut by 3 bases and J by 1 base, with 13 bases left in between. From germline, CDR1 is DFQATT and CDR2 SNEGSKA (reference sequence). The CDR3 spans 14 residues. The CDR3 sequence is CSASAGSGSYEQYF. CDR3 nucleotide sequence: TGCAGTGCTAGTGCGGGGAGTGGATCCTACGAGCAGTACTTC.

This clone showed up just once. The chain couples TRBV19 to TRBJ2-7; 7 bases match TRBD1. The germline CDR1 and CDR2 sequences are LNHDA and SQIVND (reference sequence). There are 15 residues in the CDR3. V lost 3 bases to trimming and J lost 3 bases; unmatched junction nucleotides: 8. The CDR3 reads CASSITGTAVYEQYF. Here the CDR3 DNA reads TGTGCCAGTAGTATCACCGGGACAGCAGTCTACGAGCAGTACTTC.

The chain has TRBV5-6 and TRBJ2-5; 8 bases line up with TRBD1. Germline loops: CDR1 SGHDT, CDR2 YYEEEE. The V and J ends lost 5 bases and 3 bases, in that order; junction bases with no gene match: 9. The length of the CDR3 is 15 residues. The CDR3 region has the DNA TGTGCCAGCAGTCCTGACAGGGGCCAAAAAGAGACCCAGTACTTC. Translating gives CASSPDRGQKETQYF. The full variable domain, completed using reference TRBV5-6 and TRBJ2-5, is DAGVTQSPTHLIKTRGQQVTLRCSPKSGHDTVSWYQQALGQGPQFIFQYYEEEERQRGNFPDRFSGHQFPNYSSELNVNALLLGDSALYLCASSPDRGQKETQYFGPGTRLLVL.

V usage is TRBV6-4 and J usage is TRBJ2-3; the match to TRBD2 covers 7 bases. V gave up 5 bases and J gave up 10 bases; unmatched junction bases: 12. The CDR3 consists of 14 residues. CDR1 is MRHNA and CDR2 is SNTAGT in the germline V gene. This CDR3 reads CASSPTSAGLPQYF. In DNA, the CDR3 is TGTGCCAGCAGTCCCACTAGCGCCGGGCTCCCGCAGTATTTT.

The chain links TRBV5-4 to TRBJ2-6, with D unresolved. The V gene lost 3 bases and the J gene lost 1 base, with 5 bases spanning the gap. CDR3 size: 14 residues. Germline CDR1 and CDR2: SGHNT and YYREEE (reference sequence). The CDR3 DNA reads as TGTGCCAGCAGCTACATATCTGGGGCCAACGTCCTGACTTTC. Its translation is CASSYISGANVLTF.

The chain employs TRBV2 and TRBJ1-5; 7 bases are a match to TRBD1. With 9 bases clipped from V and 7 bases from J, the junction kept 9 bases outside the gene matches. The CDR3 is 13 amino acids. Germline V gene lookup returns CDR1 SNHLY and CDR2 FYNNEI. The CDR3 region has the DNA TGTGCCAGTAAACAGGGGTTGGAACAGCCCCAGCATTTT. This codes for CASKQGLEQPQHF.

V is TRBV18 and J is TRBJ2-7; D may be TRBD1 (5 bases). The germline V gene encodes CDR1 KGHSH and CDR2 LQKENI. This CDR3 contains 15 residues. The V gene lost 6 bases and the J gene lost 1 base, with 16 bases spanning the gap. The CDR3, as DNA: TGTGCCAGCTCTCTGCGGCAGGGTCTATCCTACGAGCAGTACTTC. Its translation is CASSLRQGLSYEQYF.

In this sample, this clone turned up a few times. For the CDR3, the DNA is TGTGCCTGGAGGCTCGGGAGCGGAAGCAATCAGCCCCAGCATTTT. Translated: CAWRLGSGSNQPQHF. This rearrangement joins TRBV30 to TRBJ1-5; the D is unclear. Trimming took 3 bases from V and 1 from J, leaving 13 bases between them. Germline V lookup: CDR1 GTSNPN, CDR2 SVGIG (reference sequence). The CDR3 loop spans 15 amino acids.

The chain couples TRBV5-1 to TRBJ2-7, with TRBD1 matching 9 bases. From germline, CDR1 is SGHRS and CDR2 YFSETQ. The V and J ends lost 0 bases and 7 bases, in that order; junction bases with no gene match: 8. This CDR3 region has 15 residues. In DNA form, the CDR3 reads TGCGCCAGCAGCTTGGAAGGGACAGGGCGTGAGGAGCAGTACTTC. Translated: CASSLEGTGREEQYF. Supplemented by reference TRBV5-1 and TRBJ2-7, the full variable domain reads KAGVTQTPRYLIKTRGQQVTLSCSPISGHRSVSWYQQTPGQGLQFLFEYFSETQRNKGNFPGRFSGRQFSNSRSEMNVSTLELGDSALYLCASSLEGTGREEQYFGPGTRLTVT.

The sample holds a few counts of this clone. The CDR3 DNA sequence: TGCGCCAGCAGCCAAGGGTATAGACAAGAGACCCAGTACTTC. Residues: CASSQGYRQETQYF. The J gene is TRBJ2-5, the V gene TRBV4-1; no clear D. The germline V gene has CDR1 MGHRA and CDR2 YSYEKL. V gave up 1 base and J gave up 2 bases, with 8 bases separating them. CDR3 length: 14 residues.

This chain's CDR3 is CASSPLGGITEAFF. DNA for the CDR3: TGTGCCAGCTCACCTTTAGGGGGAATCACTGAAGCTTTCTTT. The chain carries TRBV18 and TRBJ1-1, with D perhaps TRBD1 (6 bases). Germline V gene sequence: CDR1 KGHSH, CDR2 LQKENI. The germline V and J ends were trimmed by 3 bases and 4 bases, with 12 bases remaining between them. The CDR3 is made up of 14 amino acids.

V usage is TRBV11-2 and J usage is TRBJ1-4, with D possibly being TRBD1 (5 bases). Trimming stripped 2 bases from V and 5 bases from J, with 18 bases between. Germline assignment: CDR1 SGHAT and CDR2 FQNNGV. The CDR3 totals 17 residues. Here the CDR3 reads CASSLSHPGGFNEKLFF. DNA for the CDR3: TGTGCCAGCAGCTTATCACACCCCGGGGGGTTCAATGAAAAACTGTTTTTT.

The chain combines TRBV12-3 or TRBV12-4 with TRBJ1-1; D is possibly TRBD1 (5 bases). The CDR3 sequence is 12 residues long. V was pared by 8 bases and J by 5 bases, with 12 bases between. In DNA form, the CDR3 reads TGTGCCAGCCTGGGGGGAGGTACTGAAGCTTTCTTT. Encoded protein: CASLGGGTEAFF.

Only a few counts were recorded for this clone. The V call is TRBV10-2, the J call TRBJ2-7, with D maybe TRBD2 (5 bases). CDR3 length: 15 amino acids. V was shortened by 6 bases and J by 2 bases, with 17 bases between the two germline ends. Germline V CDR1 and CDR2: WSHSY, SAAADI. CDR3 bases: TGCGCCAGCAGCGGACTTCCGCTATTCCCCTACGAGCAGTACTTC. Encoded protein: CASSGLPLFPYEQYF.

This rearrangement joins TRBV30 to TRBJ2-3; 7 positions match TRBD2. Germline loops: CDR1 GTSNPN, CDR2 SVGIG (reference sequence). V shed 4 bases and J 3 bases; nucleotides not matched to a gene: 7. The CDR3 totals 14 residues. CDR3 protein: CAWKAAGLTDTQYF. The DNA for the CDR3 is TGTGCCTGGAAGGCAGCGGGGTTGACAGATACGCAGTATTTT.

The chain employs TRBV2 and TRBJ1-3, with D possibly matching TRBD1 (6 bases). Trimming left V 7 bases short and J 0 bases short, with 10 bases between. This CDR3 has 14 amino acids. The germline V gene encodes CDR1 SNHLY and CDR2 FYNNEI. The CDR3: CASITGRSGNTIYF. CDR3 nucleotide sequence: TGTGCCAGCATAACAGGGCGCTCTGGAAACACCATATATTTT.

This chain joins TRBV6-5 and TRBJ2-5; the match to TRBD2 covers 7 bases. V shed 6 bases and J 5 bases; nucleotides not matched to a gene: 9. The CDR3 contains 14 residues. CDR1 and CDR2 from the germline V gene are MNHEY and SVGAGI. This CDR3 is CASRRDVGRETQYF. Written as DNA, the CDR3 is TGTGCCAGCAGACGGGACGTCGGGAGGGAGACCCAGTACTTC.

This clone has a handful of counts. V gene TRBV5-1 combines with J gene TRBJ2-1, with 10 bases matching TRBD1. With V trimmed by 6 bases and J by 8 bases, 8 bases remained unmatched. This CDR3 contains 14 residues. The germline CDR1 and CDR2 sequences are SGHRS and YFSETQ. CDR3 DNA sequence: TGCGCCAGCAACGGAGGGACAGGGGACCATGAGCAGTTCTTC. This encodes CASNGGTGDHEQFF.

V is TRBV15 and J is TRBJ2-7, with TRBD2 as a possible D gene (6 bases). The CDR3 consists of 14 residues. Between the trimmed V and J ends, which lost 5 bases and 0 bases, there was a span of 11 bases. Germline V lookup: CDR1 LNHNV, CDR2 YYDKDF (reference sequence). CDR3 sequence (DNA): TGTGCCACCAGCGGGGCCGGGAGCTCCTACGAGCAGTACTTC. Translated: CATSGAGSSYEQYF.